These 9 T cell receptor beta chains were all obtained from the same sample, sequenced in a study of beta chain features in type 1 diabetes. The investigators reverse transcribed all of the isolated RNA, so they sequenced expressed TCRB transcripts. Clones were sequenced by immunoSEQ multiplex PCR, and TCRdb holds only the in-frame ones, with some missing. The data contain about half a million clones, about 29% of them seen just once; the ten biggest clones take up about 0.065%. Input material: naive CD4+ T cells from blood. These receptors were obtained from a man between 18 and 29 years old in good health.

V gene TRBV16 combines with J gene TRBJ1-1; D remains ambiguous. V lost 7 bases and J lost 0, with 12 bases in between. The germline V gene has CDR1 KGHSY and CDR2 FQNENV. The CDR3 has 14 amino acids. CDR3 sequence reads: CASNRELMNTEAFF. CDR3 nucleotides: TGTGCCAGCAACCGCGAGCTCATGAACACTGAAGCTTTCTTT.

The chain is built from TRBV29-1 and TRBJ2-7; D gene uncertain. The V gene's germline CDR1 is SQVTM and CDR2 ANQGSEA. The CDR3 is 11 amino acids. With 6 bases removed from V and 5 bases from J, the gap between germline ends came to 11 bases. The CDR3 nucleotides are TGCAGCGTACTCACCCCTCACGAGCAGTACTTC. This encodes CSVLTPHEQYF.

The V and J genes are TRBV7-2 and TRBJ2-1, with D possibly being TRBD2 (5 bases). Trimming cost V 7 bases and J 6 bases, with 13 bases left between them. The length of the CDR3 is 13 residues. Germline CDR1 is SGHTA and CDR2 is FQGNSA. CDR3 in amino acids: CASTPGVANEQFF. In DNA, the CDR3 is TGTGCCAGCACCCCCGGGGTCGCCAATGAGCAGTTCTTC.

This clone was picked up a small number of times. V and J are TRBV27 and TRBJ1-2, with a tentative D call TRBD1 (5 bases). The germline gives CDR1 MNHEY, CDR2 SMNVEV (reference sequence). The CDR3 totals 12 residues. V lost 5 bases, J lost 8 bases, and 12 bases lay in between. The CDR3 sequence is CASSKGRGGYTF. DNA of the CDR3: TGTGCCAGCAGTAAGGGGCGGGGCGGCTACACCTTC.

CDR3 protein: CASSLSLGLGTDTQYF. The CDR3 bases are TGTGCCAGCAGCTTGAGCTTGGGGCTTGGCACAGATACGCAGTATTTT. V and J are TRBV5-6 and TRBJ2-3; D might be TRBD1 (5 bases). Germline V gene lookup returns CDR1 SGHDT and CDR2 YYEEEE. The CDR3 consists of 16 residues. V shed 1 base and J shed 1 base, with 13 bases lying between them.

CDR3 DNA sequence: TGTGCCAGCAGCTTGCGGACAGGGTACAATGAGCAGTTCTTC. Protein product: CASSLRTGYNEQFF. V gene TRBV9 combines with J gene TRBJ2-1, with 8 positions matching TRBD1. The CDR3 covers 14 residues. V lost 4 bases to trimming and J lost 4 bases; unmatched junction nucleotides: 4. CDR1 SGDLS and CDR2 YYNGEE come from the germline V gene.

This clone was found a few times. The chain employs TRBV2 and TRBJ2-2; no clear D. Trimming left V 1 base short and J 6 bases short, with 6 bases between. This CDR3 has 13 residues. Germline-derived CDR1 and CDR2 are SNHLY and FYNNEI. The CDR3 here is CASSEERSGELFF. The CDR3 DNA reads as TGTGCCAGCAGTGAAGAGAGGTCCGGGGAGCTGTTTTTT.

This clone appeared a few times. The V and J genes are TRBV5-1 and TRBJ2-5; 8 bases align to TRBD1. The ends lost 4 bases at V and 4 bases at J; junction bases unmatched: 6. The CDR3 sequence is 14 residues long. Germline CDR1 reads SGHRS; CDR2 reads YFSETQ. The CDR3 here is CASSPRTGTETQYF. For the CDR3, the DNA is TGCGCCAGCAGCCCCCGGACAGGGACAGAGACCCAGTACTTC.

Concerning this clone: Other DNA sequences within the sample encode an identical CDR3. V and J are TRBV7-2 and TRBJ1-2, with TRBD1 matching over 7 bases. The germline V gene has CDR1 SGHTA and CDR2 FQGNSA. Trimming at V came to 6 bases and at J to 0 bases, leaving 4 bases not matched to a gene. This CDR3 is built from 14 residues. The chain's CDR3 is CASSSDRANYGYTF. The DNA for the CDR3 is TGTGCCAGCAGTTCCGACAGGGCTAACTATGGCTACACCTTC.